This T cell receptor beta chain was identified during a study of regulatory T cells in long-lasting Graves disease. Libraries of TCR beta came from iRepertoire HTBI primers plus Arm-PCR of CDR3 regions. TCRdb reprocessed the multiplex PCR reads with MiXCR, giving one entry per CDR3 protein. Here the sample spans 420,000 or so distinct CDR3 sequences, about 16% being singletons. Time point denoted: newly diagnosed GD, antithyroid drugs for less than 3 months. Generation of the TCR library employed RNA extracted from PBMCs. In germline, CDR1 is SEHNR, CDR2 FQNEAQ (reference sequence). The CDR3 covers 14 residues. V lost 1 base, J lost 3 bases, and 10 bases lay in between. This clonotype was observed a few times. These records were also assigned to another study, of T cells in Graves' hyperthyroidism and ophthalmopathy.

This specimen was peripheral blood mononuclear cells (PBMCs), taken at new diagnosis, from a patient treated with antithyroid drugs. The sequence came from a woman aged 18 to 35 with Graves disease. The J gene is TRBJ2-7, the V gene TRBV7-9, with a weak D call TRBD2 (5 bases). The CDR3 loop is CASSLVEALYEQYF. CDR3 bases: TGTGCCAGCAGCTTAGTGGAGGCCCTCTACGAGCAGTACTTC.